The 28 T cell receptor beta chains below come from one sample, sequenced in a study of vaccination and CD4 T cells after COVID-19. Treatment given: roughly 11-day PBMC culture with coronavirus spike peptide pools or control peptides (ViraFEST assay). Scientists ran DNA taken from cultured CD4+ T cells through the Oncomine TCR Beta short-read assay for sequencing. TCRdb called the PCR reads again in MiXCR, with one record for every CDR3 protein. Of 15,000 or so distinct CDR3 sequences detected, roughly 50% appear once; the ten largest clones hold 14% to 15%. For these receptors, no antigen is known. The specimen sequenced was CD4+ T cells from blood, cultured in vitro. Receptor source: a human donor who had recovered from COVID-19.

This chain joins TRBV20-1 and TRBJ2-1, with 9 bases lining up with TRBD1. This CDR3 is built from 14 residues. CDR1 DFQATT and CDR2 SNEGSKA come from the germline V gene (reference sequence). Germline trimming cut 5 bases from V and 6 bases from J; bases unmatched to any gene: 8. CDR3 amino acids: CSAPGTGSGNEQFF. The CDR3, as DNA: TGCAGTGCTCCCGGGACAGGGTCAGGCAATGAGCAGTTCTTC.

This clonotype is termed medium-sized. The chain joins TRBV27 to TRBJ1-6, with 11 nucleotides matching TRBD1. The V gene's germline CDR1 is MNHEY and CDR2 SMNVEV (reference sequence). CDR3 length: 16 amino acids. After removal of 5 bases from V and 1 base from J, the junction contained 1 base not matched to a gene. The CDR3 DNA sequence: TGTGCCAGCAGTGGACAGGGGGCGTCCTATAATTCACCCCTCCACTTT. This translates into CASSGQGASYNSPLHF.

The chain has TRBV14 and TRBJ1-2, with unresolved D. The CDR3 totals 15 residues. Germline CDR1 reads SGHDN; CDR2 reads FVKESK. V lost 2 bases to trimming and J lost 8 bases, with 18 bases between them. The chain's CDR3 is CASSQTGPGARGYTF. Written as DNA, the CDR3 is TGTGCCAGCAGCCAAACGGGCCCGGGAGCGAGGGGCTACACCTTC. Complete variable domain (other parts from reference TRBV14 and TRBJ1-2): EAGVTQFPSHSVIEKGQTVTLRCDPISGHDNLYWYRRVMGKEIKFLLHFVKESKQDESGMPNNRFLAERTGGTYSTLKVQPAELEDSGVYFCASSQTGPGARGYTFGSGTRLTVV.

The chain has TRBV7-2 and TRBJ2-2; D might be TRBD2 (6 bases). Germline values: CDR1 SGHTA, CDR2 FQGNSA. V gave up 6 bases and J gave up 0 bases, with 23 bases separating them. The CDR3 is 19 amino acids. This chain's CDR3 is CASRLSRWRDSTNTGELFF. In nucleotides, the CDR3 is TGTGCCAGCAGATTATCTAGGTGGCGGGACTCCACGAACACCGGGGAGCTGTTTTTT.

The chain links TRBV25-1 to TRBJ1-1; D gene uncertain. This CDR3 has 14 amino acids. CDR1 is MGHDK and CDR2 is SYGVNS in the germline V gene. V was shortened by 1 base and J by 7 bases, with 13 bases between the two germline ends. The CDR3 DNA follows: TGTGCCAGCAGTGAATTTGGACGGGGATATGAAGCTTTCTTT. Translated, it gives CASSEFGRGYEAFF. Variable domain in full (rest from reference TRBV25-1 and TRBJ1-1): EADIYQTPRYLVIGTGKKITLECSQTMGHDKMYWYQQDPGMELHLIHYSYGVNSTEKGDLSSESTVSRIRTEHFPLTLESARPSHTSQYLCASSEFGRGYEAFFGQGTRLTVV.

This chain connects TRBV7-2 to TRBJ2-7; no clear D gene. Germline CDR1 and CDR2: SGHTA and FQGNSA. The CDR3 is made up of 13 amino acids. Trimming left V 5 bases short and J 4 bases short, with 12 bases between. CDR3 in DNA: TGTGCCAGCAGCCAAACGGAGATTTACGAGCAGTACTTC. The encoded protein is CASSQTEIYEQYF. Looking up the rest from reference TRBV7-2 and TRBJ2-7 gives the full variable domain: GAGVSQSPSNKVTEKGKDVELRCDPISGHTALYWYRQSLGQGLEFLIYFQGNSAPDKSGLPSDRFSAERTGGSVSTLTIQRTQQEDSAVYLCASSQTEIYEQYFGPGTRLTVT.

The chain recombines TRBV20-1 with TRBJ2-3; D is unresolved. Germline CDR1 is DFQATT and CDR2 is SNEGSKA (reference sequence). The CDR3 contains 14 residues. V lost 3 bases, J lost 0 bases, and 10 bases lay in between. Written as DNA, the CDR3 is TGCAGTGCTAGTTCTGGCCTTAGCACAGATACGCAGTATTTT. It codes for CSASSGLSTDTQYF.

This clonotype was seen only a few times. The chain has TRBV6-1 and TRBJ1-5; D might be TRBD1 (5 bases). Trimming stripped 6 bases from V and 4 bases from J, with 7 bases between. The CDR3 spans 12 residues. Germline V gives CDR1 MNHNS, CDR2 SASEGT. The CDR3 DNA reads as TGTGCCAGCAGCCCAGGGAATCAGCCCCAGCATTTT. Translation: CASSPGNQPQHF.

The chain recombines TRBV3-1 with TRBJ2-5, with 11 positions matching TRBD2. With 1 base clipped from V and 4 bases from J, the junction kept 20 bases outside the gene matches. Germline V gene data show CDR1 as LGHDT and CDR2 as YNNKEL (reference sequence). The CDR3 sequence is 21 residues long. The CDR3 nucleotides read TGTGCCAGCAGCCAAGTCCCGAGGGCTAGCGGGGGGCTACCCTCCCGAGAGACCCAGTACTTC. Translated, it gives CASSQVPRASGGLPSRETQYF.

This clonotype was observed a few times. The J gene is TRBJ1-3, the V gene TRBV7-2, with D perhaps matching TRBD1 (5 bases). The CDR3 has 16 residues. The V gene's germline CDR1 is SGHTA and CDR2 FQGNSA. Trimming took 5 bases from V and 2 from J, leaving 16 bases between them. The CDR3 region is CASSLSGGEAGNTIYF. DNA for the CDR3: TGTGCCAGCAGCCTCTCGGGGGGGGAGGCTGGAAACACCATATATTTT.

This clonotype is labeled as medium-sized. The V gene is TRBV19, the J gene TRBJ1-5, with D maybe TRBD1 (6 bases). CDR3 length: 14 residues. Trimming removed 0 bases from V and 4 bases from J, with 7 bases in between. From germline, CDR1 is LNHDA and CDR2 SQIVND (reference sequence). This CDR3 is CASSIDQGNQPQHF. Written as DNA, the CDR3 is TGTGCCAGTAGTATAGATCAGGGGAATCAGCCCCAGCATTTT. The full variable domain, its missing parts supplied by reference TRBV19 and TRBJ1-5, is DGGITQSPKYLFRKEGQNVTLSCEQNLNHDAMYWYRQDPGQGLRLIYYSQIVNDFQKGDIAEGYSVSREKKESFPLTVTSAQKNPTAFYLCASSIDQGNQPQHFGDGTRLSIL.

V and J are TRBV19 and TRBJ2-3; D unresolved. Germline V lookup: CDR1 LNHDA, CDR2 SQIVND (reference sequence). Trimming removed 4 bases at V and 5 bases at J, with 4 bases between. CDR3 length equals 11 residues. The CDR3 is CASSNEDTQYF. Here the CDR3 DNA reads TGTGCCAGTAGTAATGAAGATACGCAGTATTTT.

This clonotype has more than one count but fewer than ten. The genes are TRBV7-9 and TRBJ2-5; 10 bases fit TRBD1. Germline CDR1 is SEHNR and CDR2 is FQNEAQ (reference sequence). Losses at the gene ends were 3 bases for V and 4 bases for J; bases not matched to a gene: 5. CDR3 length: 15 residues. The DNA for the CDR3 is TGTGCCAGCAGCTTTGTGGGACAGGGGAGAGAGACCCAGTACTTC. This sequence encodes CASSFVGQGRETQYF.

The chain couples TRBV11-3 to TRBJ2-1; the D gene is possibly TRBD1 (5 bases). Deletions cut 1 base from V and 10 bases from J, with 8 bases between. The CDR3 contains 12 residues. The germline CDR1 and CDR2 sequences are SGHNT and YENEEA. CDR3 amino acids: CASSLVGHEQFF. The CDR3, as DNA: TGTGCCAGCAGCTTAGTGGGGCACGAGCAGTTCTTC.

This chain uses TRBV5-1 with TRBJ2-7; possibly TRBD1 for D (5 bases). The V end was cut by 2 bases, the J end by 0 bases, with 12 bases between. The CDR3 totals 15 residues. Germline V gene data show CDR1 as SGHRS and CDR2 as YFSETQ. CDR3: CASSFGHPSSYEQYF. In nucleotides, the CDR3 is TGCGCCAGCAGCTTCGGACATCCTAGCTCCTACGAGCAGTACTTC.

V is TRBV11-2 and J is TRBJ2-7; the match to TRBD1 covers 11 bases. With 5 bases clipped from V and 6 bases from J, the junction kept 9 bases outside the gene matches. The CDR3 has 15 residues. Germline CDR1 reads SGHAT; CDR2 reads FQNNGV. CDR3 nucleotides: TGTGCCAGCAGCCCCATGGGGACAGGGGGGTCCGAGCAGTACTTC. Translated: CASSPMGTGGSEQYF. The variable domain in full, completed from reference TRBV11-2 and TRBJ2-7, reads EAGVAQSPRYKIIEKRQSVAFWCNPISGHATLYWYQQILGQGPKLLIQFQNNGVVDDSQLPKDRFSAERLKGVDSTLKIQPAKLEDSAVYLCASSPMGTGGSEQYFGPGTRLTVT.

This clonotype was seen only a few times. The CDR3: CSAGDRYGYTF. For the CDR3, the DNA is TGCAGTGCGGGGGACAGGTATGGCTACACCTTC. The J gene is TRBJ1-2, the V gene TRBV20-1; 8 bases fit TRBD1. The CDR3 has 11 residues. Germline V CDR1 and CDR2: DFQATT, SNEGSKA (reference sequence). The V segment lost 6 bases and the J segment 5 bases; nucleotides outside the gene matches: 2.

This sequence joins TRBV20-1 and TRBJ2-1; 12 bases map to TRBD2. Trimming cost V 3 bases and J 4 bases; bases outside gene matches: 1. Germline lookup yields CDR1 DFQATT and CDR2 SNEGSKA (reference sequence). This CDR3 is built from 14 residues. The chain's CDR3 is CSARGTSGYNEQFF. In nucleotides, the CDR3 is TGCAGTGCTAGGGGGACTAGCGGGTACAATGAGCAGTTCTTC.

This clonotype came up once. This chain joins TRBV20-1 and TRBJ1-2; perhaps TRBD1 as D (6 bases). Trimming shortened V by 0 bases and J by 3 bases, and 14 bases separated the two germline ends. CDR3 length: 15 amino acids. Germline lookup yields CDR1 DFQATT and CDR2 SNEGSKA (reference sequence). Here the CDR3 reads CSARETGDPYYGYTF. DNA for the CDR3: TGCAGTGCTAGAGAGACAGGAGACCCCTACTATGGCTACACCTTC.

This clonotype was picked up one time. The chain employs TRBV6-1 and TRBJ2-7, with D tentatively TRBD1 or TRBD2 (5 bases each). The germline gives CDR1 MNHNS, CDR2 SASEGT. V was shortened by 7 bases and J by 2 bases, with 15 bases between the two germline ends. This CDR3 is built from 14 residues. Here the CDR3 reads CASNQGRYPYEQYF. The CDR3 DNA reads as TGTGCCAGCAATCAGGGACGATATCCCTACGAGCAGTACTTC.

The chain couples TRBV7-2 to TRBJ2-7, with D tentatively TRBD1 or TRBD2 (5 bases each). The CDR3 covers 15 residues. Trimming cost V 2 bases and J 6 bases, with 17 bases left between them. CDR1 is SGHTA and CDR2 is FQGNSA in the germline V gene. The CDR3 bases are TGTGCCAGCAGCTTACGGGACCGGCGCCGTCGCGAGCAGTACTTC. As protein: CASSLRDRRRREQYF.

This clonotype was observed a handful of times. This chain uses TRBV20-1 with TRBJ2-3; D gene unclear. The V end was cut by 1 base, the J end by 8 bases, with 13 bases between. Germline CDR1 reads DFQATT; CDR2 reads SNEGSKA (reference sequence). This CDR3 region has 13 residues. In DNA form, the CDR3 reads TGCAGTGCTAGAGGTCCCGACGCGCGTACGCAGTATTTT. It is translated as CSARGPDARTQYF.

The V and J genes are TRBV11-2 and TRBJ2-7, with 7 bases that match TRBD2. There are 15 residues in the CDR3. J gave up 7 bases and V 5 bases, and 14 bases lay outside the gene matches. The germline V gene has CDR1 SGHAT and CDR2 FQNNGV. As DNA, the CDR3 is TGTGCCAGCAGCCCACAGCGGGGAGTAGGGGTGGAGCAGTACTTC. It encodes CASSPQRGVGVEQYF.

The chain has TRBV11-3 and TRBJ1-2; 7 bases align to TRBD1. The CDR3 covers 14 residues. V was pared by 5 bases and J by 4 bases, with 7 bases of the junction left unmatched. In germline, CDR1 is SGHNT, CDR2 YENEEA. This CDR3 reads CASSPRQGTYGYTF. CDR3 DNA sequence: TGTGCCAGCAGCCCGAGACAGGGAACCTATGGCTACACCTTC.

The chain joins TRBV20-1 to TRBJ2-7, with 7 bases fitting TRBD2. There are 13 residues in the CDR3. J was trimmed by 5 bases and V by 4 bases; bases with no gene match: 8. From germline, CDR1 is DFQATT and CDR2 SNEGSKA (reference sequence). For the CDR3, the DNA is TGCAGTGCTACCGGGGGGTGGTTTAACGAGCAGTACTTC. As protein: CSATGGWFNEQYF.

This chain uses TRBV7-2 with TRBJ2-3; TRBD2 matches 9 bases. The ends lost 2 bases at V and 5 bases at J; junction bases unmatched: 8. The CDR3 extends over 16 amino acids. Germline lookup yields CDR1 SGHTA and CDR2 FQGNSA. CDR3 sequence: CASSLRAGGPGDTQYF. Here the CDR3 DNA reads TGTGCCAGCAGCTTAAGGGCGGGAGGGCCTGGAGATACGCAGTATTTT.

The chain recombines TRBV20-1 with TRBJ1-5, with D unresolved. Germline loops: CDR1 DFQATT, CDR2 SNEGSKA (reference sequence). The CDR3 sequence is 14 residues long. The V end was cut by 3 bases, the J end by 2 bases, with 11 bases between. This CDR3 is CSARAMGGNQPQHF. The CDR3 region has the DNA TGCAGTGCTAGGGCGATGGGAGGCAATCAGCCCCAGCATTTT.

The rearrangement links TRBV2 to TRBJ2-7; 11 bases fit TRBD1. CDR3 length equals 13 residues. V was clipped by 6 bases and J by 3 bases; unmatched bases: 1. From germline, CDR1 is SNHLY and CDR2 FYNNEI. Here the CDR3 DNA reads TGTGCCAGCAGAGGGACAGGGGGCTACGAGCAGTACTTC. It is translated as CASRGTGGYEQYF. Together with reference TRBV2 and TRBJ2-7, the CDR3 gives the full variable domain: EPEVTQTPSHQVTQMGQEVILRCVPISNHLYFYWYRQILGQKVEFLVSFYNNEISEKSEIFDDQFSVERPDGSNFTLKIRSTKLEDSAMYFCASRGTGGYEQYFGPGTRLTVT.